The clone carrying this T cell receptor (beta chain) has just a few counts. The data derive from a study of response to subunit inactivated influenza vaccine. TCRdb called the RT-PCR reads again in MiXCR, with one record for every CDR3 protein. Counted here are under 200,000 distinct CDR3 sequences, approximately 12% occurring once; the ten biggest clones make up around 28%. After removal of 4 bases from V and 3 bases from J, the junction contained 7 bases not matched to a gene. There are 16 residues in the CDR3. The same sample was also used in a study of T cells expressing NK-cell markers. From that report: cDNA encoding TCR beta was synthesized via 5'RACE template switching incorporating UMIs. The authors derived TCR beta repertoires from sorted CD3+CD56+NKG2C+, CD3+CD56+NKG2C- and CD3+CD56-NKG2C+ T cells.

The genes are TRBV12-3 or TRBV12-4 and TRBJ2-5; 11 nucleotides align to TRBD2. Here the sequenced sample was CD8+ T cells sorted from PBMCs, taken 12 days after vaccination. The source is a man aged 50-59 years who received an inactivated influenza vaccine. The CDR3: CASSSYSGGAEETQYF. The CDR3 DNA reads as TGTGCCAGCAGTTCATATAGCGGGGGGGCCGAAGAGACCCAGTACTTC.